This TCR beta chain is from a study of T cell repertoires in cytomegalovirus infection. In the study overall: TCR beta signatures that were public indicated CMV infection and matching HLA type. Study results and limitations: CMV-specific TCR beta clonotypes restricted by HLA-C were the ones dominating the ex vivo response. Of the TCR beta families, the public ones yielded a cumulative frequency that identified carriers of CMV plus the relevant HLA.

Germline lookup yields CDR1 MGHRA and CDR2 YSYEKL. This CDR3 comprises 14 residues. V was trimmed by 4 bases and J by 2 bases, leaving 11 bases between them. In this sample, this clonotype turned up many times. Its antigen remains unidentified. TCRdb re-called the reads with MiXCR, one entry per CDR3 protein. The repertoire has about 310,000 distinct CDR3 sequences, 15% to 20% of them found once; the top ten carry around 12%. This TCR came from a human donor in good health (CMV status not recorded). Some clones in this sample may be carry-over from other donors' samples. Sequencing was carried out using PBMCs. The chain combines TRBV4-1 with TRBJ1-1, with D tentatively TRBD1 (5 bases). The CDR3 sequence is CASSLSTANTEAFF. CDR3 coding DNA: TGCGCCAGCAGCCTATCGACAGCCAACACTGAAGCTTTCTTT.